This TCR beta chain stems from a study of CD8+ T cells in alopecia areata. Investigators isolated RNA and reverse transcribed it into cDNA to act as the sequencing template. The protocol was immunoSEQ multiplex PCR, while the TCRdb copy is restricted to in-frame clones and leaves out a portion. The sample carries some 99,000 clones, 61% recorded once. Indicated treatment: oral pan-JAK inhibitor, 5-10 mg twice daily. PBMC-derived CD4+ and CD8+ T cells were sorted. Sequencing used CD8+ T cells sorted from blood, obtained at week 4, from a patient treated with tofacitinib. The sequence was obtained from a human donor with alopecia areata.

The CDR3 is CASTTYTPGANVLTF. The CDR3 coding sequence is TGTGCCAGCACCACCTATACGCCTGGGGCCAACGTCCTGACTTTC. This chain joins TRBV27 and TRBJ2-6; no reliable D call. This CDR3 has 15 residues. The germline V and J ends were trimmed by 7 bases and 2 bases, with 12 bases remaining between them. Germline V CDR1 and CDR2: MNHEY, SMNVEV (reference sequence).